A selection of T cell receptor beta chains follows, all from one sample in a study of shared clonotypes between healthy human individuals. Profiling relied on immunoSEQ multiplex PCR, and the TCRdb table lists in-frame clones only, not all of them. The table has about 2.2 million clones, roughly 91% seen once. Input material: naive CD8+ T cells from PBMCs. The receptor set was obtained from a young man in good health. Some clones in this sample may be carry-over from other donors' samples. Both conserved end residues are part of each CDR3. Fields, in order: D gene, J gene, V gene, clone size, CDR3 protein, CDR3 DNA. The D gene is left open where the match is weak. A clone size is listed for some rows: how often the clone was seen (once, few, many), or a class if it is expanded.

D gene: .; J gene: TRBJ1-3; V gene: TRBV5-1; clone size: .; CDR3 protein: CASSLQNGGSGNTIYF; CDR3 DNA: TGCGCCAGCAGCCTCCAGAATGGCGGCTCTGGAAACACCATATATTTT
D gene: TRBD1; J gene: TRBJ2-7; V gene: TRBV6-6; clone size: .; CDR3 protein: CASSHPGQGAYEQYF; CDR3 DNA: TGTGCCAGCAGCCACCCGGGACAGGGGGCCTACGAGCAGTACTTC
D gene: .; J gene: TRBJ1-2; V gene: TRBV18; clone size: .; CDR3 protein: CASSPGRGSGYTF; CDR3 DNA: TGTGCCAGCTCACCCGGCCGGGGTAGTGGCTACACCTTC
D gene: TRBD1; J gene: TRBJ1-4; V gene: TRBV6-6; clone size: .; CDR3 protein: CASREMTGGNEKLFF; CDR3 DNA: TGTGCCAGCAGGGAGATGACAGGGGGGAATGAAAAACTGTTTTTT
D gene: TRBD1; J gene: TRBJ2-7; V gene: TRBV7-9; clone size: once; CDR3 protein: CASSLGGQGLTYEQYF; CDR3 DNA: TGTGCCAGCAGCTTAGGGGGACAGGGCCTTACCTACGAGCAGTACTTC
D gene: TRBD1; J gene: TRBJ2-2; V gene: TRBV19; clone size: .; CDR3 protein: CASRTDRYTGELFF; CDR3 DNA: TGTGCCAGTAGGACGGACAGGTACACCGGGGAGCTGTTTTTT
D gene: .; J gene: TRBJ1-5; V gene: TRBV28; clone size: .; CDR3 protein: CASSLNEEGPQPQHF; CDR3 DNA: TGTGCCAGCAGTTTAAACGAGGAGGGACCGCAGCCCCAGCATTTT
D gene: .; J gene: TRBJ2-1; V gene: TRBV2; clone size: .; CDR3 protein: CASRISYEQFF; CDR3 DNA: TGTGCCAGCCGTATAAGCTATGAGCAGTTCTTC
D gene: TRBD2; J gene: TRBJ2-7; V gene: TRBV27; clone size: .; CDR3 protein: CASSQRTSGRGEQYF; CDR3 DNA: TGTGCCAGCAGTCAAAGGACTAGCGGGAGGGGCGAGCAGTACTTC
D gene: .; J gene: TRBJ1-5; V gene: TRBV28; clone size: .; CDR3 protein: CASRSGNSNQPQHF; CDR3 DNA: TGTGCCAGCAGGTCGGGGAATAGCAATCAGCCCCAGCATTTT
D gene: .; J gene: TRBJ1-4; V gene: TRBV4-3; clone size: .; CDR3 protein: CASSQDYRTFWEKLFF; CDR3 DNA: TGCGCCAGCAGCCAAGATTACAGGACATTCTGGGAAAAACTGTTTTTT
D gene: TRBD1; J gene: TRBJ2-7; V gene: TRBV5-4; clone size: .; CDR3 protein: CASSALDRGSYEQYF; CDR3 DNA: TGTGCCAGCAGCGCCCTGGACAGGGGATCCTACGAGCAGTACTTC
D gene: .; J gene: TRBJ1-5; V gene: TRBV7-3; clone size: .; CDR3 protein: CASSPGFGQPQHF; CDR3 DNA: TGTGCCAGCAGCCCAGGGTTCGGGCAGCCCCAGCATTTT
D gene: .; J gene: TRBJ1-5; V gene: TRBV18; clone size: .; CDR3 protein: CASSPDGSYSNQPQHF; CDR3 DNA: TGTGCCAGCTCACCCGACGGGTCCTATAGCAATCAGCCCCAGCATTTT
D gene: .; J gene: TRBJ2-2; V gene: TRBV28; clone size: .; CDR3 protein: CASRRSLPGELFF; CDR3 DNA: TGTGCCAGCCGCCGGAGTTTGCCCGGGGAGCTGTTTTTT
D gene: .; J gene: TRBJ2-7; V gene: TRBV27; clone size: .; CDR3 protein: CASSSLSYEQYF; CDR3 DNA: TGTGCCAGCAGTTCCCTCAGTTACGAGCAGTACTTC
D gene: .; J gene: TRBJ2-5; V gene: TRBV9; clone size: .; CDR3 protein: CASSSQGGGSLSQETQYF; CDR3 DNA: TGTGCCAGCAGCTCCCAGGGTGGGGGCTCCCTGTCCCAAGAGACCCAGTACTTC
D gene: .; J gene: TRBJ2-1; V gene: TRBV9; clone size: .; CDR3 protein: CASSPSGHKIQYNEQFF; CDR3 DNA: TGTGCCAGCAGCCCAAGCGGTCATAAAATCCAGTACAATGAGCAGTTCTTC
D gene: .; J gene: TRBJ1-2; V gene: TRBV27; clone size: .; CDR3 protein: CASSLSRGTRDYGYTF; CDR3 DNA: TGTGCCAGCAGTTTAAGCCGGGGGACTAGGGACTATGGCTACACCTTC
D gene: .; J gene: TRBJ1-1; V gene: TRBV10-3; clone size: once; CDR3 protein: CAISGVLNTEAFF; CDR3 DNA: TGTGCCATCAGTGGGGTGCTGAACACTGAAGCTTTCTTT
D gene: .; J gene: TRBJ1-3; V gene: TRBV28; clone size: .; CDR3 protein: CASSYRFNSGNTIYF; CDR3 DNA: TGTGCCAGCAGTTATCGGTTTAACTCTGGAAACACCATATATTTT
D gene: TRBD1; J gene: TRBJ2-7; V gene: TRBV19; clone size: .; CDR3 protein: CATTPGQGSYEQYF; CDR3 DNA: TGTGCCACGACTCCGGGACAGGGCTCCTACGAGCAGTACTTC
D gene: TRBD1; J gene: TRBJ2-1; V gene: TRBV9; clone size: .; CDR3 protein: CASSSRQGTYNEQFF; CDR3 DNA: TGTGCCAGCAGCTCTAGACAGGGGACCTACAATGAGCAGTTCTTC
D gene: .; J gene: TRBJ2-7; V gene: TRBV10-3; clone size: .; CDR3 protein: CAISVHPSKSEQYF; CDR3 DNA: TGTGCCATCAGTGTCCACCCCAGTAAATCCGAGCAGTACTTC
D gene: .; J gene: TRBJ2-5; V gene: TRBV9; clone size: .; CDR3 protein: CASSVDPAHQETQYF; CDR3 DNA: TGTGCCAGCAGCGTAGATCCGGCGCACCAAGAGACCCAGTACTTC
D gene: .; J gene: TRBJ1-2; V gene: TRBV9; clone size: .; CDR3 protein: CASSPSQGFVYGYTF; CDR3 DNA: TGTGCCAGCAGCCCATCCCAGGGATTTGTCTATGGCTACACCTTC
D gene: TRBD2; J gene: TRBJ2-7; V gene: TRBV13; clone size: .; CDR3 protein: CASSPGTSGPERDEQYF; CDR3 DNA: TGTGCCAGCAGCCCGGGGACTAGCGGGCCCGAGCGGGACGAGCAGTACTTC
D gene: .; J gene: TRBJ1-2; V gene: TRBV14; clone size: .; CDR3 protein: CASSPGQKFYGYTF; CDR3 DNA: TGTGCCAGCAGCCCCGGACAGAAGTTCTATGGCTACACCTTC
D gene: .; J gene: TRBJ1-2; V gene: TRBV7-2; clone size: .; CDR3 protein: CASSLRGTASYGYTF; CDR3 DNA: TGTGCCAGCAGCTTACGGGGGACTGCGTCCTATGGCTACACCTTC
D gene: .; J gene: TRBJ2-7; V gene: TRBV13; clone size: .; CDR3 protein: CASSLGASVAYEQYF; CDR3 DNA: TGTGCCAGCAGCTTAGGAGCTAGCGTGGCCTACGAGCAGTACTTC
D gene: .; J gene: TRBJ2-7; V gene: TRBV19; clone size: .; CDR3 protein: CASSILVSSYEQYF; CDR3 DNA: TGTGCCAGTAGTATACTTGTCAGCTCCTACGAGCAGTACTTC
D gene: .; J gene: TRBJ1-1; V gene: TRBV19; clone size: .; CDR3 protein: CASSGFGSTEAFF; CDR3 DNA: TGTGCCAGTTCCGGGTTTGGTAGCACTGAAGCTTTCTTT